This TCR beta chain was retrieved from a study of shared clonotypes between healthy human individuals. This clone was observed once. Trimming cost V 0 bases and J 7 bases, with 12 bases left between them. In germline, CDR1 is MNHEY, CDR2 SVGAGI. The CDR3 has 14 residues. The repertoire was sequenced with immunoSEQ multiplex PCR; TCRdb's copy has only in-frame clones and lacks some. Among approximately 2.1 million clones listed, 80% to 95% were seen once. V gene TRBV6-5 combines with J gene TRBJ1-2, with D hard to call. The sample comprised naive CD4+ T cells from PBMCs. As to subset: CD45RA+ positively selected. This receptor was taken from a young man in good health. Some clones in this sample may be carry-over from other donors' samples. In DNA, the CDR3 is TGTGCCAGCAGTTACTCGTCTGGTGGTCTTGGCTACACCTTC. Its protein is CASSYSSGGLGYTF.